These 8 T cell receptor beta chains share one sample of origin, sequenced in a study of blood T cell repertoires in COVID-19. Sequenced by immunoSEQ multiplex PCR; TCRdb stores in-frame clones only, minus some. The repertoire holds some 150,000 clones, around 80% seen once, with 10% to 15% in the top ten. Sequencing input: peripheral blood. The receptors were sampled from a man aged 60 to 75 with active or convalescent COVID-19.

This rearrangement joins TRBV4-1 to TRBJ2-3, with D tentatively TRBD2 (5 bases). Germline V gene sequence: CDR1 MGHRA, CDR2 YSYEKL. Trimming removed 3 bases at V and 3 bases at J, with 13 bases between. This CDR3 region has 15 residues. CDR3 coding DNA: TGCGCCAGCAGCCAGTCTAGCCATCGGACAGATACGCAGTATTTT. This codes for CASSQSSHRTDTQYF.

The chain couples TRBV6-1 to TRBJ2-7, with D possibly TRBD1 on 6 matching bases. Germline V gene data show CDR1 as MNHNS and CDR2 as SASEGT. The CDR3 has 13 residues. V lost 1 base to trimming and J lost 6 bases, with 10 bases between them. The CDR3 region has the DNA TGTGCCAGCAGTGAAGGGGTCAGGGGCGAGCAGTACTTC. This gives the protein CASSEGVRGEQYF.

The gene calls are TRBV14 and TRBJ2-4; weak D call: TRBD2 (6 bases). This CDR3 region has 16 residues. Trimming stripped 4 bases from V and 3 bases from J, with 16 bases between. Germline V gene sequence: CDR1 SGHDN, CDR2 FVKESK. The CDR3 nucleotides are TGTGCCAGCAGCCGCGGGACCGGTCGGATCAAAAACATTCAGTACTTC. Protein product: CASSRGTGRIKNIQYF.

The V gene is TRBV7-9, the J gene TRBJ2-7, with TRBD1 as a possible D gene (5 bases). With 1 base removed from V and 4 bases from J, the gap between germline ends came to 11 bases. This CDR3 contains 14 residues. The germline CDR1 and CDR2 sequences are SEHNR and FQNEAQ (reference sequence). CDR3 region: CASSLGQDTYEQYF. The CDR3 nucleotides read TGTGCCAGCAGCTTAGGGCAGGACACGTACGAGCAGTACTTC.

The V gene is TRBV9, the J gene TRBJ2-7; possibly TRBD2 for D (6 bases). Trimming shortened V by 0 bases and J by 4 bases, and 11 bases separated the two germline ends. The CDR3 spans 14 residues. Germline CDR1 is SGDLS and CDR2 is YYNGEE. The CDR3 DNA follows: TGTGCCAGCAGCGTAGGTGACGGGAGATACGAGCAGTACTTC. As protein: CASSVGDGRYEQYF.

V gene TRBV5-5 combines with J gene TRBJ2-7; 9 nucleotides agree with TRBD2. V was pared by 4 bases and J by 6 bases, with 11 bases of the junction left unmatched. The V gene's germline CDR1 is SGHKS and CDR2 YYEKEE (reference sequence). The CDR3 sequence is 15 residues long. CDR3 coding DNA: TGTGCCAGCAGCGCCAAGGGGGGGACTAGCATCGAGCAGTACTTC. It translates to CASSAKGGTSIEQYF.

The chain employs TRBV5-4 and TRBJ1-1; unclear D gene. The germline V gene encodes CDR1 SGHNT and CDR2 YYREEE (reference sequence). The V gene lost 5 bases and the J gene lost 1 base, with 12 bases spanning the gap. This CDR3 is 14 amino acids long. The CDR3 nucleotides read TGTGCCAGCAGTTCTCGTTCGGGGAACACTGAAGCTTTCTTT. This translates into CASSSRSGNTEAFF.

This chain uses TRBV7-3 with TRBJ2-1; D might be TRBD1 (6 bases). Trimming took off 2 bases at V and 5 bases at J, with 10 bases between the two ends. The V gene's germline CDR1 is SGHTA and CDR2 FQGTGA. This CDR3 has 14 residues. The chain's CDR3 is CASSLDRINNEQFF. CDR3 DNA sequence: TGTGCCAGCAGCTTAGACAGGATCAACAATGAGCAGTTCTTC.